The 27 T cell receptor beta chains below come from one sample, sequenced in a study of T-cell memory formation after mild COVID-19. One entry per CDR3 protein, called by TCRdb with MiXCR from the 5' RACE reads. The sample holds about 340,000 distinct CDR3 sequences; more than 20% are singletons and the top ten take 9.5% to 15%. Sequencing was performed on PBMCs or a T cell subset sorted from them (not recorded which). The receptors originated from an adult woman who had mild COVID-19 (a few samples of this study predate the infection). Cell type and time point are not known.

This clonotype occurred a few times. The chain uses TRBV4-3 and TRBJ2-2; D remains ambiguous. V dropped 0 bases and J dropped 6 bases, with 11 bases sitting between them. Per germline, CDR1 LGHNA and CDR2 YSLEER. The CDR3 contains 15 residues. Here the CDR3 DNA reads TGCGCCAGCAGCCAAGACAACGGGCTGGCCGGGGAGCTGTTTTTT. As protein: CASSQDNGLAGELFF.

In this sample, this clonotype turned up a few times. J is TRBJ2-1 and V is TRBV7-3; possible D gene TRBD1, 6 bases. This CDR3 contains 19 residues. Per germline, CDR1 SGHTA and CDR2 FQGTGA. Trimming cost V 2 bases and J 5 bases, with 25 bases left between them. CDR3 sequence: CASSLFGQSLVLTNNEQFF. DNA for the CDR3: TGTGCCAGCAGCTTATTCGGACAGTCCTTAGTTCTAACAAACAATGAGCAGTTCTTC.

This chain joins TRBV2 and TRBJ2-3; D remains ambiguous. V was shortened by 7 bases and J by 5 bases, with 7 bases between the two germline ends. This CDR3 is 11 amino acids long. Germline lookup yields CDR1 SNHLY and CDR2 FYNNEI. The CDR3 DNA follows: TGTGCCAGCACCCCGCGAGATACGCAGTATTTT. Protein: CASTPRDTQYF.

V and J are TRBV11-2 and TRBJ2-1; 8 nucleotides match TRBD2. Germline-derived CDR1 and CDR2 are SGHAT and FQNNGV. This CDR3 has 17 amino acids. V dropped 5 bases and J dropped 0; count of bases not matched to a gene: 9. The DNA of the CDR3 is TGTGCCAGCAGCATCCTTTCGGGGGGGAGCTCCTACAATGAGCAGTTCTTC. It specifies CASSILSGGSSYNEQFF.

This sequence joins TRBV19 and TRBJ2-1; possibly TRBD2 for D (6 bases). The CDR3 has 14 amino acids. With 5 bases removed from V and 4 bases from J, the gap between germline ends came to 12 bases. From germline, CDR1 is LNHDA and CDR2 SQIVND (reference sequence). The CDR3 nucleotides read TGTGCCAGTAGTGCGGGATGGGAATACAATGAGCAGTTCTTC. Encoded protein: CASSAGWEYNEQFF.

In its sample, this clonotype was seen a few times. The chain uses TRBV6-6 and TRBJ1-1; D gene ambiguous. The CDR3 covers 14 residues. The V and J ends lost 2 bases and 6 bases respectively, with 13 bases between them. In germline, CDR1 is MNHNY, CDR2 SVGAGI (reference sequence). CDR3 coding DNA: TGTGCCAGCAGTTACGACGGTGCCGGGGCTGAAGCTTTCTTT. This translates into CASSYDGAGAEAFF.

This clonotype was counted ten times or more. The chain uses TRBV29-1 and TRBJ1-2; D may be TRBD1 (5 bases). CDR1 is SQVTM and CDR2 is ANQGSEA in the germline V gene. Trimming stripped 7 bases from V and 5 bases from J, with 17 bases between. The CDR3 loop spans 13 amino acids. In nucleotides, the CDR3 is TGCAGCGCCCCAGGGAGTGTTAGTTATGGCTACACCTTC. Translated, it gives CSAPGSVSYGYTF.

The V call is TRBV20-1, the J call TRBJ2-1; TRBD2 might be the D (6 bases). Germline assignment: CDR1 DFQATT and CDR2 SNEGSKA (reference sequence). The V and J ends lost 4 bases and 2 bases respectively, with 15 bases between them. There are 15 residues in the CDR3. CDR3 coding DNA: TGCAGTGCTAACAAATTCGGGGGAACCTACAATGAGCAGTTCTTC. It specifies CSANKFGGTYNEQFF.

This chain connects TRBV4-1 to TRBJ1-5; 8 bases align to TRBD1. Germline trimming cut 0 bases from V and 3 bases from J; bases unmatched to any gene: 10. The CDR3 extends over 18 amino acids. Germline V gene sequence: CDR1 MGHRA, CDR2 YSYEKL. The CDR3 region has the DNA TGCGCCAGCAGCCAAGATCCGAAAACAGGGGGTTACAATCAGCCCCAGCATTTT. Amino acids: CASSQDPKTGGYNQPQHF.

This clonotype occurred a few times. The V call is TRBV5-1, the J call TRBJ2-4; the match to TRBD2 covers 10 bases. The CDR3 has 14 residues. The germline V gene has CDR1 SGHRS and CDR2 YFSETQ. V shed 2 bases and J 8 bases; nucleotides not matched to a gene: 4. The CDR3 DNA is TGCGCCAGCAGCTTAGCGGGAGGGCCGGACATTCAGTACTTC. It translates to CASSLAGGPDIQYF. The full variable domain, its missing parts supplied by reference TRBV5-1 and TRBJ2-4, is KAGVTQTPRYLIKTRGQQVTLSCSPISGHRSVSWYQQTPGQGLQFLFEYFSETQRNKGNFPGRFSGRQFSNSRSEMNVSTLELGDSALYLCASSLAGGPDIQYFGAGTRLSVL.

The chain carries TRBV6-2 or TRBV6-3 and TRBJ2-1; D unclear. Deletions cut 2 bases from V and 8 bases from J, with 13 bases between. Looked up from germline, CDR1 is MNHEY and CDR2 is SVGEGT. The CDR3 extends over 14 amino acids. The CDR3 sequence: CASSYDSLRDEQFF. CDR3 DNA: TGTGCCAGCAGTTACGATAGTCTAAGGGATGAGCAGTTCTTC.

The J gene is TRBJ2-3, the V gene TRBV3-1, with D perhaps TRBD2 (6 bases). This CDR3 region has 17 residues. In germline, CDR1 is LGHDT, CDR2 YNNKEL (reference sequence). The V and J ends lost 1 base and 0 bases respectively, with 14 bases between them. The CDR3 nucleotides are TGTGCCAGCAGCCAAGCCTGGAGGGGATTGAGCACAGATACGCAGTATTTT. It encodes CASSQAWRGLSTDTQYF.

This clonotype was recorded a few times. This chain connects TRBV3-1 to TRBJ2-7, with 7 bases lining up with TRBD2. The CDR3 totals 14 residues. Germline trimming cut 3 bases from V and 6 bases from J; bases unmatched to any gene: 8. Germline CDR1 reads LGHDT; CDR2 reads YNNKEL (reference sequence). The chain's CDR3 is CASSHGTTSREQYF. CDR3 DNA: TGTGCCAGCAGCCACGGGACTACCTCGCGCGAGCAGTACTTC.

This clonotype was seen a handful of times. This chain connects TRBV12-3 or TRBV12-4 to TRBJ1-5; TRBD1 is a possible D gene (5 bases). V lost 2 bases and J lost 11, with 22 bases in between. CDR3 length: 16 residues. The CDR3 region has the DNA TGTGCCAGCAGTTTACGGGACTGGAACTCCCTCGGGTCCCAGCATTTT. Protein sequence: CASSLRDWNSLGSQHF.

The rearrangement joins TRBV5-6 to TRBJ2-5; D is unclear. There are 12 residues in the CDR3. With 4 bases removed from V and 5 bases from J, the gap between germline ends came to 9 bases. Germline V gene sequence: CDR1 SGHDT, CDR2 YYEEEE. The CDR3 DNA reads as TGTGCCAGCAGCCTGAAGGCGGAGACCCAGTACTTC. Protein: CASSLKAETQYF.

The chain carries TRBV18 and TRBJ1-1, with TRBD1 matching 7 bases. CDR1 KGHSH and CDR2 LQKENI come from the germline V gene. The ends lost 3 bases at V and 0 bases at J; junction bases unmatched: 4. The CDR3 runs to 15 residues. The CDR3 nucleotides are TGTGCCAGCTCACCGGCCGGGACAGTGAACACTGAAGCTTTCTTT. Its protein is CASSPAGTVNTEAFF. The variable domain in full, completed from reference TRBV18 and TRBJ1-1, reads NAGVMQNPRHLVRRRGQEARLRCSPMKGHSHVYWYRQLPEEGLKFMVYLQKENIIDESGMPKERFSAEFPKEGPSILRIQQVVRGDSAAYFCASSPAGTVNTEAFFGQGTRLTVV.

V is TRBV20-1 and J is TRBJ2-1, with D tentatively TRBD2 (5 bases). Trimming pared 5 bases from V and 4 bases from J, leaving 15 bases between. This CDR3 is 14 amino acids long. Germline V gives CDR1 DFQATT, CDR2 SNEGSKA (reference sequence). The CDR3 nucleotides read TGCAGTGCTCCCGGAGCGGATACATACAATGAGCAGTTCTTC. Its translation: CSAPGADTYNEQFF.

The chain combines TRBV9 with TRBJ2-2; the D gene could be TRBD1 or TRBD2 (5 bases each). This CDR3 is 16 amino acids long. V was pared by 0 bases and J by 0 bases, with 9 bases between. Germline CDR1 reads SGDLS; CDR2 reads YYNGEE. Here the CDR3 DNA reads TGTGCCAGCAGCGTAGTAGGGACGTCGAACACCGGGGAGCTGTTTTTT. Residues: CASSVVGTSNTGELFF.

This chain joins TRBV12-3 or TRBV12-4 and TRBJ1-2; 7 bases align to TRBD1. The CDR3 totals 14 residues. With 4 bases clipped from V and 4 bases from J, the junction kept 6 bases outside the gene matches. CDR3: CASSSLRQGYGYTF. CDR3 DNA sequence: TGTGCCAGCAGTTCCCTTCGACAGGGCTATGGCTACACCTTC.

The CDR3, as DNA: TGCAGCGTTGCGAGGCGTATGAACACTGAAGCTTTCTTT. Translated: CSVARRMNTEAFF. This sequence joins TRBV29-1 and TRBJ1-1; D remains ambiguous. Deletions cut 4 bases from V and 0 bases from J, with 9 bases between. Per the germline V gene, CDR1 is SQVTM and CDR2 is ANQGSEA. This CDR3 spans 13 amino acids.

This clonotype was observed a handful of times. The chain is built from TRBV20-1 and TRBJ2-1; 14 bases fit TRBD2. This CDR3 spans 16 amino acids. Germline assignment: CDR1 DFQATT and CDR2 SNEGSKA (reference sequence). V lost 6 bases, J lost 7 bases, and 11 bases stayed unmatched. The CDR3 spells CSAIGTSGGFGNEQFF. For the CDR3, the DNA is TGCAGTGCAATTGGGACTAGCGGGGGATTCGGTAATGAGCAGTTCTTC.

This rearrangement joins TRBV5-5 to TRBJ1-1, with D hard to call. The V and J ends lost 0 bases and 5 bases respectively, with 8 bases between them. The CDR3 runs 13 residues. From germline, CDR1 is SGHKS and CDR2 YYEKEE (reference sequence). This chain's CDR3 is CASSLDLWTEAFF. The CDR3 DNA reads TGTGCCAGCAGCTTGGATTTATGGACTGAAGCTTTCTTT.

CDR3 sequence: CASSLQVGNTEAFF. The CDR3 region has the DNA TGTGCCAGCAGTTTACAGGTTGGGAACACTGAAGCTTTCTTT. The chain has TRBV12-3 or TRBV12-4 and TRBJ1-1; D gene uncertain. This CDR3 is 14 amino acids long. V was trimmed by 2 bases and J by 1 base, leaving 8 bases between them.

The chain couples TRBV11-1 to TRBJ2-3; possible D gene TRBD2, 6 bases. Germline lookup yields CDR1 SGHAT and CDR2 FQDESV (reference sequence). Trimming pared 5 bases from V and 1 base from J, leaving 13 bases between. The CDR3 length is 15 residues. Here the CDR3 DNA reads TGTGCCAGCAGCCCGGAGGCTAGCGGCACAGATACGCAGTATTTT. This sequence encodes CASSPEASGTDTQYF.

This clonotype was detected a few times. The genes are TRBV6-1 and TRBJ2-5; 15 bases align to TRBD2. Trimming took 5 bases from V and 6 from J; bases not matched to a gene: 4. The CDR3 spans 15 residues. Germline values: CDR1 MNHNS, CDR2 SASEGT. CDR3 residues: CASSTGLAGGKTQYF. The CDR3 DNA reads as TGTGCCAGCAGTACCGGACTAGCGGGAGGGAAGACCCAGTACTTC.

The chain is built from TRBV12-3 or TRBV12-4 and TRBJ2-2, with D hard to call. The ends were cut back, 2 bases at V and 7 bases at J, with 8 bases in the middle. This CDR3 is built from 13 residues. The CDR3 DNA sequence: TGTGCCAGCAGTTTATTGGAAGGCGGGGAGCTGTTTTTT. Protein sequence: CASSLLEGGELFF.

The chain employs TRBV6-6 and TRBJ2-7; 7 bases line up with TRBD1. This CDR3 region has 17 residues. CDR1 and CDR2 (germline): MNHNY, SVGAGI (reference sequence). Trimming took 4 bases from V and 3 from J; bases not matched to a gene: 15. The DNA of the CDR3 is TGTGCCAGCAGTTCGCGCACCCGGGACAGCCGAGTCTACGAGCAGTACTTC. Protein sequence: CASSSRTRDSRVYEQYF.